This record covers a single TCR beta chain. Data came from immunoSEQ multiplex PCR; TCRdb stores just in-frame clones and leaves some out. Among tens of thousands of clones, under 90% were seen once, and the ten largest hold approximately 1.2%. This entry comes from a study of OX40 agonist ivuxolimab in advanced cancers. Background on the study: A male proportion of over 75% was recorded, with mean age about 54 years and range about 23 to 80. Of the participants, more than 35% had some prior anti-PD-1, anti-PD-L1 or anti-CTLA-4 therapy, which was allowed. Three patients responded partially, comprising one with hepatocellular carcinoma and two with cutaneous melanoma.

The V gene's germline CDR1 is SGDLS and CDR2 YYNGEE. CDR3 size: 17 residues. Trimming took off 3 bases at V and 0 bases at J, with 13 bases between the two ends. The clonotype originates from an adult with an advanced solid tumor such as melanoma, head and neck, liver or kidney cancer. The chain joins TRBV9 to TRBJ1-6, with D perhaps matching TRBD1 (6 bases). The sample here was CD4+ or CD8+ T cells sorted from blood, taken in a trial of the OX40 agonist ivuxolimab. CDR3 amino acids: CASSEGHPSSYNSPLHF. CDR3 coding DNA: TGTGCCAGCAGCGAGGGACATCCGAGCTCCTATAATTCACCCCTCCACTTT.